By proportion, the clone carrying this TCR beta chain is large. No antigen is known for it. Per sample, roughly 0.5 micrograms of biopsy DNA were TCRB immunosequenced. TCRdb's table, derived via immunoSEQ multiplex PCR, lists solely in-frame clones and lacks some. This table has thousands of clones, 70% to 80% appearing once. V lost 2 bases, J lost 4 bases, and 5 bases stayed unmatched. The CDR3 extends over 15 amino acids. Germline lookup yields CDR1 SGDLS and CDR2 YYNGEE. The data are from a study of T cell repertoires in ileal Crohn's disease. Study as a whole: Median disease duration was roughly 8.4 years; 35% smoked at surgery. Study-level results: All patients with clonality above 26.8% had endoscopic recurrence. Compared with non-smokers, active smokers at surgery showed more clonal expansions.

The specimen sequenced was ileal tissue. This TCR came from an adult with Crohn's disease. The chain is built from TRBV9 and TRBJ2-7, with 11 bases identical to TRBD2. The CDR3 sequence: CASSVGTSGQYEQYF. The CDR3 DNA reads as TGTGCCAGCAGCGTGGGGACTAGCGGACAGTACGAGCAGTACTTC.